The clone carrying this T cell receptor beta chain was found once. The antigen remains undetermined. Sequencing was performed with immunoSEQ multiplex PCR; in TCRdb, only in-frame clones are kept and a portion is missing. This table holds some 20,000 clones, under 95% found once. The record originates from a study of T cell repertoires and Cas9 in healthy adults. In the study overall: CD4 and CD8 compartments: SpCas9-reactive T cells profiled for potency, cytotoxicity, lineage.

Trimming cost V 5 bases and J 2 bases; bases outside gene matches: 5. This CDR3 has 14 residues. Germline assignment: CDR1 SGHAT and CDR2 FQNNGV. Study results and limitations: SpCas9-reactive regulatory T cells reportedly mitigated SpCas9-reactive effector T cells in vitro.

The chain links TRBV11-2 to TRBJ1-2, with 7 nucleotides matching TRBD1. Sample: CD4+ effector T cells (CD127+, CD25-, CD137-, CD154-) from PBMCs; culture status not recorded. This sequence originates from a human donor in good health. CDR3: CASSTSTGNYGYTF. The CDR3 coding sequence is TGTGCCAGCAGCACCTCGACAGGGAACTATGGCTACACCTTC.